The clone carrying this T cell receptor (beta chain) has only one observation. Other DNA sequences in the same sample also yield this CDR3. V shed 6 bases and J shed 5 bases, with 10 bases lying between them. This CDR3 region has 11 residues. CDR1 DFQATT and CDR2 SNEGSKA come from the germline V gene (reference sequence). The data are from a study of blood T cell repertoires in COVID-19. Study summary: Spain, Italy and the United States supplied samples that represented acute and convalescent COVID-19. The cDNA or gDNA used as material had been derived from T cells, B-cell-depleted T cells, or PBMCs.

Per the study methods: Using reference gene primer amplification, nucleated cell counts were estimated. Profiling relied on immunoSEQ multiplex PCR, and the TCRdb table lists in-frame clones only, not all of them. Clone size and the V and J calls come from that table; the DNA yielded D and trimming. The sample has over 150,000 clones; 85% to 90% are singletons. Sequenced input: peripheral blood. This receptor was identified in a woman aged 18-35 years who had recovered from COVID-19. The chain uses TRBV20-1 and TRBJ1-2, with D tentatively TRBD1 (5 bases). The CDR3 DNA follows: TGCAGTGCCCCAACAGGTTATGGCTACACCTTC. The encoded protein is CSAPTGYGYTF.